Below are 7 T cell receptor beta chains sequenced from a single sample in a study of CD8+CD57+ T cells in acquired aplastic anemia (dated by TCRdb to 2017 to 2018). The sample was run on an Illumina HiSeq 2000. Genomic DNA was used as template for profiling of TCR beta VDJ combinations and CDR3 sequences. TCRdb took the public reads, trimmed them with fastp at Q25, ran MiXCR for clone calling and kept in-frame beta chains. Duplicate CDR3 protein sequences are folded into a single record with the most common DNA and genes. Across this sample there are approximately 130,000 distinct CDR3 sequences, with about 43% seen only once. The top ten clones comprise about 2.7% of the sample. The patients picked for sequencing were ones in whom flow cytometry had shown an expansion of CD8+CD57+ cells. The sequenced material came from sorted CD4+, CD8+, or CD8+CD57+ T cells (not recorded which) from PBMCs. These receptors all come from a human donor with aplastic anemia.

This clonotype has ten or more counts. Written as DNA, the CDR3 is TGTGCCAGCAGCCAAAGGGGCCGGCCCCAGCATTTT. It codes for CASSQRGRPQHF. The chain employs TRBV3-1 and TRBJ1-5; possible D gene TRBD1, 5 bases. The CDR3 length is 12 residues. The V end lost 2 bases, the J end lost 9 bases, and 8 bases lay between the germline ends. Germline V gene lookup returns CDR1 LGHDT and CDR2 YNNKEL (reference sequence).

This clonotype was observed a handful of times. The V and J genes are TRBV11-2 and TRBJ1-4, with D tentatively TRBD1 (5 bases). The CDR3 contains 15 residues. V dropped 2 bases and J dropped 8 bases, with 15 bases sitting between them. Germline V gene data show CDR1 as SGHAT and CDR2 as FQNNGV. CDR3 in DNA: TGTGCCAGCAGCTTAATGGGAGGGGCGGGAGAAAAACTGTTTTTT. Translated, it gives CASSLMGGAGEKLFF.

The rearrangement uses TRBV3-1 and TRBJ1-6, with D possibly TRBD1 on 6 matching bases. This CDR3 is built from 17 residues. V was cut by 0 bases and J by 11 bases, with 20 bases left in between. Germline loops: CDR1 LGHDT, CDR2 YNNKEL (reference sequence). CDR3: CASSQDLMVPGETPLHF. CDR3 DNA sequence: TGTGCCAGCAGCCAAGATCTGATGGTGCCAGGGGAGACACCCCTCCACTTT.

Only a few counts were recorded for this clonotype. This chain uses TRBV5-1 with TRBJ2-2; the D gene is possibly TRBD2 (6 bases). CDR1 and CDR2 (germline): SGHRS, YFSETQ. Deletions cut 3 bases from V and 4 bases from J, with 16 bases between. This CDR3 comprises 16 residues. The CDR3 protein is CASSSVEGLPTGELFF. As DNA, the CDR3 is TGCGCCAGCAGCTCCGTGGAGGGACTCCCCACCGGGGAGCTGTTTTTT.

A single count supports this clonotype. Because it lacks the conserved phenylalanine or tryptophan at the end, this CDR3 is likely a read error. The DNA of the CDR3 is TGTGCCAGCAGCGACCGCTACGAGCAGTACTAC. Translation: CASSDRYEQYY. The chain is built from TRBV7-2 and TRBJ2-7; D call uncertain. Germline values: CDR1 SGHTA, CDR2 FQGNSA. The CDR3 totals 11 residues. Trimming cost V 5 bases and J 3 bases, with 5 bases left between them.

The chain carries TRBV7-2 and TRBJ2-7; TRBD1 matches 8 bases. The CDR3 length is 14 residues. Trimming took 7 bases from V and 3 from J; bases not matched to a gene: 8. Germline V CDR1 and CDR2: SGHTA, FQGNSA. The CDR3 nucleotides are TGTGCCAGCAAATCGGACAGGGTGAACTACGAGCAGTACTTC. Its translation is CASKSDRVNYEQYF.

This clonotype was picked up many times. The V gene is TRBV13, the J gene TRBJ2-1; TRBD1 matches at 9 bases. The CDR3 totals 14 residues. Germline V gives CDR1 PRHDT, CDR2 FYEKMQ (reference sequence). V was pared by 3 bases and J by 5 bases, with 2 bases of the junction left unmatched. The CDR3 DNA reads as TGTGCCAGCAGCTTGCGGGACAGGGACAATGAGCAGTTCTTC. Translated, it gives CASSLRDRDNEQFF. The whole variable domain, filled in from reference TRBV13 and TRBJ2-1, reads AAGVIQSPRHLIKEKRETATLKCYPIPRHDTVYWYQQGPGQDPQFLISFYEKMQSDKGSIPDRFSAQQFSDYHSELNMSSLELGDSALYFCASSLRDRDNEQFFGPGTRLTVL.